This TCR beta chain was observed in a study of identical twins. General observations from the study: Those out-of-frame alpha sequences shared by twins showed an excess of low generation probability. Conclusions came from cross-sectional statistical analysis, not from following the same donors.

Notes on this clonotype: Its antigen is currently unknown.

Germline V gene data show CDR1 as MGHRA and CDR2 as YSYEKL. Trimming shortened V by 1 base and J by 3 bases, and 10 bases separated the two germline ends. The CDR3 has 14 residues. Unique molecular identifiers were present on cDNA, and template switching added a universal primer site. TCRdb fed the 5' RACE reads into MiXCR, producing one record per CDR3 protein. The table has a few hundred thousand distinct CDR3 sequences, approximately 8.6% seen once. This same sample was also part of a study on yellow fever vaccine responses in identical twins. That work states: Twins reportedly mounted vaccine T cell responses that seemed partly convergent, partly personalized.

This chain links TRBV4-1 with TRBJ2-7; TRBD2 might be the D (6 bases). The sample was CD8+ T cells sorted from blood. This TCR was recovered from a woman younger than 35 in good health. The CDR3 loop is CASSQVAADYEQYF. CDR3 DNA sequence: TGCGCCAGCAGCCAAGTAGCGGCAGACTACGAGCAGTACTTC.